A single sample gave rise to the 22 T cell receptor beta chains below, sequenced in a study of CD8+ T cells in alopecia areata. Sequencing used cDNA as its template, made by extracting RNA and reverse transcribing it. Some clones are missing from TCRdb's copy, which holds only in-frame ones; the method was immunoSEQ multiplex PCR. The top ten hold over 1.5% of the sample, which has some 170,000 clones, 63% seen once. This material consisted of CD4+ T cells sorted from blood, taken at week 0. The receptors stem from a human donor with alopecia areata.

The J gene is TRBJ1-1, the V gene TRBV19, with D unresolved. Germline V lookup: CDR1 LNHDA, CDR2 SQIVND (reference sequence). The CDR3 loop spans 14 amino acids. V was pared by 3 bases and J by 8 bases, with 16 bases between. The CDR3 is CASSIMAGRQEAFF. DNA of the CDR3: TGTGCCAGTAGTATCATGGCCGGAAGGCAAGAAGCTTTCTTT. The entire variable domain, with the rest obtained from reference TRBV19 and TRBJ1-1, is as follows: DGGITQSPKYLFRKEGQNVTLSCEQNLNHDAMYWYRQDPGQGLRLIYYSQIVNDFQKGDIAEGYSVSREKKESFPLTVTSAQKNPTAFYLCASSIMAGRQEAFFGQGTRLTVV.

The J gene is TRBJ2-5, the V gene TRBV5-6; 8 nucleotides line up with TRBD1. Unmatched junction bases numbered 11, after V lost 4 bases and J lost 9 bases. CDR1 SGHDT and CDR2 YYEEEE come from the germline V gene. This CDR3 is 14 amino acids long. Here the CDR3 DNA reads TGTGCCAGCAGCGGAGGTTGGACACAGGGGGCCCAGTACTTC. This gives the protein CASSGGWTQGAQYF.

To note about this clone: At one end the junction does not follow the germline gene, possibly because of a read error. V and J are TRBV29-1 and TRBJ1-2, with unresolved D. This CDR3 spans 10 amino acids. Germline V lookup: CDR1 SQVTM, CDR2 ANQGSEA. The CDR3 nucleotides are TGCAGCGTCGCCATCGACACGTCCATCTTC. Encoded protein: CSVAIDTSIF. Variable domain in full (rest from reference TRBV29-1 and TRBJ1-2): SAVISQKPSRDICQRGTSLTIQCQVDSQVTMMFWYRQQPGQSLTLIATANQGSEATYESGFVIDKFPISRPNLTFSTLTVSNMSPEDSSIYLCSVAIDTSIFGSGTRLTVV.

A few counts support this clone. V usage is TRBV29-1 and J usage is TRBJ2-4; D call uncertain. The CDR3 has 11 amino acids. Trimming cost V 4 bases and J 0 bases, with 1 base left between them. Germline V gene sequence: CDR1 SQVTM, CDR2 ANQGSEA. CDR3 amino acids: CSVVAKNIQYF. The CDR3 DNA reads TGCAGCGTTGTAGCCAAAAACATTCAGTACTTC.

The chain carries TRBV6-5 and TRBJ1-6; a weak D match, TRBD1 (6 bases). V was shortened by 5 bases and J by 7 bases, with 15 bases between the two germline ends. This CDR3 is 15 amino acids long. Germline-derived CDR1 and CDR2 are MNHEY and SVGAGI. The CDR3 nucleotides read TGTGCCAGCAGTCAATCGACAGGTTACAATTCACCCCTCCACTTT. Its translation: CASSQSTGYNSPLHF.

The genes are TRBV25-1 and TRBJ2-5; D gene ambiguous. Germline lookup yields CDR1 MGHDK and CDR2 SYGVNS. This CDR3 region has 12 residues. Trimming left V 1 base short and J 4 bases short, with 4 bases between. CDR3 nucleotides: TGTGCCAGCAGTGAATTGGGAGAGACCCAGTACTTC. Protein sequence: CASSELGETQYF.

The table lists this clone with a few counts. Distinct nucleotide sequences in the sample also encode this CDR3. This chain links TRBV29-1 with TRBJ1-1, with 7 bases identical to TRBD1. This CDR3 spans 13 amino acids. V trimming: 1 base; J trimming: 6 bases; junction bases outside the gene matches: 5. CDR1 SQVTM and CDR2 ANQGSEA come from the germline V gene. The CDR3 DNA reads as TGCAGCGTTGAAGGGTTAGGGGGCCCTGAAGCTTTCTTT. This gives the protein CSVEGLGGPEAFF.

The V gene is TRBV2, the J gene TRBJ2-7; TRBD1 agrees at 11 bases. Germline trimming cut 6 bases from V and 5 bases from J; bases unmatched to any gene: 9. The CDR3 totals 15 residues. Germline V gene data show CDR1 as SNHLY and CDR2 as FYNNEI. The CDR3 sequence: CASSTGTGGINEQYF. DNA for the CDR3: TGTGCCAGCAGCACCGGGACAGGGGGGATCAACGAGCAGTACTTC.

For this clone: The conserved closing phenylalanine or tryptophan is absent in this CDR3, likely reflecting a read error. The DNA is left out, because the CDR3 cannot be placed on it with certainty; the CDR3 is given as TCRdb lists it. The J gene is TRBJ1-2, the V gene TRBV30; the table's D call, TRBD1, has no DNA check behind it. Germline V gene lookup returns CDR1 GTSNPN and CDR2 SVGIG (reference sequence). The CDR3 adds up to 11 amino acids, both ends counted. The CDR3 here is CAWSHGHFPDI.

The chain joins TRBV2 to TRBJ1-2, with TRBD1 matching over 10 bases. Trimming took 2 bases from V and 4 from J; bases not matched to a gene: 4. The CDR3 spans 15 residues. Germline-derived CDR1 and CDR2 are SNHLY and FYNNEI. The CDR3 DNA reads as TGTGCCAGCAGTGAACGGGACAGGGGAACCTATGGCTACACCTTC. It translates to CASSERDRGTYGYTF.

This clone has only a few counts. The V call is TRBV7-2, the J call TRBJ2-7; TRBD1 agrees at 8 bases. Germline assignment: CDR1 SGHTA and CDR2 FQGNSA. The CDR3 totals 13 residues. J gave up 5 bases and V 3 bases, and 3 bases lay outside the gene matches. CDR3: CASSLVQGDEQYF. DNA of the CDR3: TGTGCCAGCAGCTTGGTACAGGGGGACGAGCAGTACTTC.

The chain joins TRBV9 to TRBJ2-5; D may be TRBD1 (5 bases). The CDR3 extends over 13 amino acids. Between the trimmed V and J ends, which lost 1 base and 5 bases, there was a span of 9 bases. Germline V gives CDR1 SGDLS, CDR2 YYNGEE. CDR3 residues: CASSVKGYETQYF. As DNA, the CDR3 is TGTGCCAGCAGCGTAAAGGGGTATGAGACCCAGTACTTC. Full variable domain (outside the CDR3, taken from reference TRBV9 and TRBJ2-5): DSGVTQTPKHLITATGQRVTLRCSPRSGDLSVYWYQQSLDQGLQFLIQYYNGEERAKGNILERFSAQQFPDLHSELNLSSLELGDSALYFCASSVKGYETQYFGPGTRLLVL.

The CDR3 spells CASSTGESYNEQFF. The CDR3 region has the DNA TGTGCCAGTAGTACAGGGGAGTCCTACAATGAGCAGTTCTTC. V and J are TRBV19 and TRBJ2-1; possible D gene TRBD1, 6 bases. V gave up 4 bases and J gave up 1 base, with 8 bases separating them. Germline CDR1 is LNHDA and CDR2 is SQIVND (reference sequence). The CDR3 is 14 amino acids.

The sample holds one count of this clone. This rearrangement joins TRBV5-1 to TRBJ1-1; D remains unclear. Germline CDR1 and CDR2: SGHRS and YFSETQ. This CDR3 is 13 amino acids long. Trimming took 7 bases from V and 1 from J, leaving 11 bases between them. CDR3 nucleotide sequence: TGCGCCAGCCGTCCTGCCGGGAACACTGAAGCTTTCTTT. It specifies CASRPAGNTEAFF. The full variable domain, with the rest looked up from reference TRBV5-1 and TRBJ1-1, is KAGVTQTPRYLIKTRGQQVTLSCSPISGHRSVSWYQQTPGQGLQFLFEYFSETQRNKGNFPGRFSGRQFSNSRSEMNVSTLELGDSALYLCASRPAGNTEAFFGQGTRLTVV.

The CDR3 protein is CASSLGLAGNEQFF. As DNA, the CDR3 is TGTGCCAGCAGCTTGGGACTAGCGGGGAATGAGCAGTTCTTC. The chain couples TRBV5-4 to TRBJ2-1; the match to TRBD2 covers 11 bases. Germline CDR1 SGHNT, CDR2 YYREEE (reference sequence). CDR3 length equals 14 residues. The junction had 0 bases not matched to a gene; V was cut back by 0 bases and J by 7 bases.

The chain combines TRBV30 with TRBJ2-7; D is perhaps TRBD2 (5 bases). CDR1 and CDR2 from the germline V gene are GTSNPN and SVGIG (reference sequence). CDR3 length: 14 residues. Trimming cost V 0 bases and J 7 bases, with 16 bases left between them. Written as DNA, the CDR3 is TGTGCCTGGAGTGTAGGAGCCCCCTCGGGGGAGCAGTACTTC. It translates to CAWSVGAPSGEQYF.

The genes are TRBV4-3 and TRBJ2-3, with D perhaps TRBD2 (7 bases). V was pared by 0 bases and J by 2 bases, with 21 bases between. CDR1 is LGHNA and CDR2 is YSLEER in the germline V gene. The CDR3 extends over 19 amino acids. CDR3 residues: CASSQERGGARGFTDTQYF. The CDR3 nucleotides are TGCGCCAGCAGCCAAGAAAGGGGGGGGGCGCGAGGTTTCACAGATACGCAGTATTTT.

The chain carries TRBV7-2 and TRBJ1-1, with D maybe TRBD1 (5 bases). Germline V CDR1 and CDR2: SGHTA, FQGNSA. V was trimmed by 3 bases and J by 2 bases, leaving 10 bases between them. The CDR3 extends over 14 amino acids. Here the CDR3 reads CASSFGRANTEAFF. The CDR3 DNA is TGTGCCAGCAGCTTCGGCAGGGCAAACACTGAAGCTTTCTTT.

The rearrangement joins TRBV4-1 to TRBJ2-4, with D perhaps TRBD1 (5 bases). Trimming left V 0 bases short and J 3 bases short, with 18 bases between. The CDR3 loop spans 18 amino acids. Per the germline V gene, CDR1 is MGHRA and CDR2 is YSYEKL. Here the CDR3 reads CASSQESRGLLVKNIQYF. CDR3 coding DNA: TGCGCCAGCAGCCAAGAAAGTAGGGGCCTTTTGGTCAAAAACATTCAGTACTTC.

The genes are TRBV7-2 and TRBJ1-1; TRBD1 might be the D (6 bases). CDR1 is SGHTA, CDR2 FQGNSA, per germline. Trimming took 4 bases from V and 3 from J, leaving 12 bases between them. This CDR3 has 14 residues. The CDR3 DNA follows: TGTGCCAGCAGCTCGACGGACAGCTACACTGAAGCTTTCTTT. Residues: CASSSTDSYTEAFF. Complete variable domain (other parts from reference TRBV7-2 and TRBJ1-1): GAGVSQSPSNKVTEKGKDVELRCDPISGHTALYWYRQSLGQGLEFLIYFQGNSAPDKSGLPSDRFSAERTGGSVSTLTIQRTQQEDSAVYLCASSSTDSYTEAFFGQGTRLTVV.

The chain employs TRBV29-1 and TRBJ2-5, with D possibly being TRBD2 (6 bases). TRBJ2-7 explains the end of the DNA better; the J call may be wrong. Looked up from germline, CDR1 is SQVTM and CDR2 is ANQGSEA. This CDR3 contains 13 residues. CDR3 nucleotide sequence: TGCAGCGTTGTGGTTAGCGGCTCCTACGAGCAGTACTTC. Its protein is CSVVVSGSYEQYF.

CDR3 sequence: CAWSPQMAVEKLFF. DNA for the CDR3: TGTGCCTGGAGTCCTCAGATGGCAGTTGAAAAACTGTTTTTT. The rearrangement joins TRBV30 to TRBJ1-4, with D unresolved. V was clipped by 2 bases and J by 7 bases, with 14 bases between them. Germline V CDR1 and CDR2: GTSNPN, SVGIG (reference sequence). This CDR3 has 14 residues. Full variable domain (missing parts from reference TRBV30 and TRBJ1-4): SQTIHQWPATLVQPVGSPLSLECTVEGTSNPNLYWYRQAAGRGLQLLFYSVGIGQISSEVPQNLSASRPQDRQFILSSKKLLLSDSGFYLCAWSPQMAVEKLFFGSGTQLSVL.